These T cell receptor beta chains were read from a single sample in a study of shared T cell receptors in the human thymus. TCRdb keeps only in-frame clones here, not all; method: immunoSEQ multiplex PCR. The sample has some 640,000 clones, around 87% seen once. The data also belong to a second study, concerning human thymus T cells.

Sequencing used thymocytes. The receptors stem from a boy in the first two years of life with a congenital heart defect. Each CDR3 is given with its conserved first and last residue. The order of the fields is CDR3 length, D gene, V gene, J gene, clone size, CDR3 protein. D genes are given only for firm matches. Clone sizes are given selectively: once, few, many, or a class where the clone is expanded.

>16|-|TRBV27|TRBJ2-7|-
CASSLTPGSVGYEQYF
>12|TRBD1|TRBV7-2|TRBJ1-1|-
CASSSRQGEAFF
>15|TRBD2|TRBV5-6|TRBJ2-7|-
CASSLARAGASEQYF
>15|-|TRBV30|TRBJ2-7|-
CAWSTLTRGSYEQYF
>15|TRBD2|TRBV10-2|TRBJ2-7|-
CASNEAGGPSYEQYF
>15|-|TRBV4-3|TRBJ1-6|-
CASSQESATDSPLHF
>15|-|TRBV19|TRBJ1-5|-
CASSDGGRGGQPQHF
>15|TRBD1|TRBV10-3|TRBJ1-1|-
CAISDGTGRDTEAFF
>16|TRBD2|TRBV6-1|TRBJ2-7|few
CASSEAGLAVSYEQYF
>23|TRBD1|TRBV28|TRBJ1-1|-
CASSFTNRGRSTGSTGVSTEAFF
>15|TRBD2|TRBV2|TRBJ2-1|once
CANRNGLAGYNEQFF